This TCR beta chain was recorded in a study of cytomegalovirus exposure and HLA in healthy donors. The wider study: A later analysis reported the same platform for the roughly 120 validation repertoires and the 666 first-cohort repertoires. Study-level points and caveats: Cytomegalovirus-associated TCR beta chains were listed, numbering 150 to 200. A few chains tied to CMV proved CMV antigen-specific in vitro. Reports indicated that the classifier achieved high specificity and sensitivity in diagnosing cytomegalovirus status.

Repertoires were generated with immunoSEQ multiplex PCR, while TCRdb's copy carries only in-frame clones and drops some. This sample has 150,000 to 200,000 clones, with around nine tenths found just once. In regard to this clone: Its target is unknown.

V shed 2 bases, J shed 6 bases, and the junction held 5 bases outside the gene matches. The CDR3 is 15 residues long. Per germline, CDR1 MNHNY and CDR2 SVGAGI (reference sequence). The V and J genes are TRBV6-6 and TRBJ2-1; 9 nucleotides match TRBD1. The sample was PBMCs. The clonotype originates from a man younger than 30 in good health and CMV-seropositive. The CDR3 loop is CASSYPGQGFNEQFF. DNA of the CDR3: TGTGCCAGCAGTTACCCGGGACAGGGCTTCAATGAGCAGTTCTTC.